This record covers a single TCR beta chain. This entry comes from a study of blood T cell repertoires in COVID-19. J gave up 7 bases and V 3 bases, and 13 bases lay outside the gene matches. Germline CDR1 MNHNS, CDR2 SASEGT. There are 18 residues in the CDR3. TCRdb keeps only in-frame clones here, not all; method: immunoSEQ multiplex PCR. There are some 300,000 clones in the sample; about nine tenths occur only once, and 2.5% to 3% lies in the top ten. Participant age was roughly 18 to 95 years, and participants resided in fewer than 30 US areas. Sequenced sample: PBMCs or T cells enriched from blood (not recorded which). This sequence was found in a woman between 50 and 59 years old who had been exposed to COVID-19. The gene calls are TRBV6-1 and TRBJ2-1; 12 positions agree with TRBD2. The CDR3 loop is CASSEDGLAGKWGNEQFF. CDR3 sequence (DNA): TGTGCCAGCAGTGAGGACGGACTAGCGGGGAAGTGGGGGAATGAGCAGTTCTTC.